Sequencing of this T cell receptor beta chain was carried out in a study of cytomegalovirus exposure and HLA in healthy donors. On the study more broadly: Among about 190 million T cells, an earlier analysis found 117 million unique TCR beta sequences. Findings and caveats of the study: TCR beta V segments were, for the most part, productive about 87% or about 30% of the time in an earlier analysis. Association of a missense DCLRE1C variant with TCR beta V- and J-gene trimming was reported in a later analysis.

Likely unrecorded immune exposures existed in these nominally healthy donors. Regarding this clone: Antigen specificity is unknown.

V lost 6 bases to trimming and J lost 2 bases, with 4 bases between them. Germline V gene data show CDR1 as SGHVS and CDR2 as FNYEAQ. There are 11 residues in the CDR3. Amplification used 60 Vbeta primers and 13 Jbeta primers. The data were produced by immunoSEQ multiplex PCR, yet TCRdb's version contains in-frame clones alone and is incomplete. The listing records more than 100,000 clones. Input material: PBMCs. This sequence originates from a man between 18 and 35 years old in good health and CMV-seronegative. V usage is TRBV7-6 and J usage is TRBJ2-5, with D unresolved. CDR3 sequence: CASRQQETQYF. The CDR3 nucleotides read TGTGCCAGCAGACAACAAGAGACCCAGTACTTC.